This T cell receptor beta chain was documented in a study of neurological immune-mediated disorders. Study-wide results and limits: Patients with HTLV-1-associated myelopathy showed the most TCR clonal expansion. Those with multiple sclerosis showed the least, falling below healthy controls. Among expanded clones, no CDR3 amino acid sequences were shared across subjects, a pattern suggesting private repertoires in all groups.

The CDR3 covers 16 residues. V shed 6 bases and J 1 base; nucleotides not matched to a gene: 10. Noted time point: technical triplicate 3. Many counts were recorded for this clonotype. The antigen is undetermined. The cDNA was generated by 5'RACE with 10-nucleotide random UMIs. The output of every sequencing run exceeded 200 million TCR-beta sequences, derived from 15-18 subjects. TCRdb reanalysed the 5' RACE reads using MiXCR and keeps one entry per CDR3 protein. Of just under 45,000 distinct CDR3 sequences listed, about a fifth were seen once; the top ten hold more than 4%. The clonotype comes from a man in his sixties with HTLV-1-associated myelopathy (HAM/TSP). Sequenced: PBMCs. The chain employs TRBV12-3 or TRBV12-4 and TRBJ2-7, with 9 bases lining up with TRBD2. The DNA of the CDR3 is TGTGCCAGCAGCTTGACTAGCGGCGTCACTTCCTACGAGCAGTACTTC. Translated, it gives CASSLTSGVTSYEQYF.